Each of the 15 T cell receptor beta chains below was sequenced from the same sample in a study of T cell changes during pregnancy in multiple sclerosis. The method was immunoSEQ multiplex PCR; TCRdb's version includes in-frame clones alone and lacks a portion of them. Seen here are 45,000 to 70,000 clones, about nine tenths observed once, and the top ten hold approximately 0.15%. The sample in question was CD4+ T cells from peripheral blood mononuclear cells, obtained after pregnancy. All receptors come from a female donor in good health, enrolled as a control in a pregnancy study.

This chain links TRBV5-1 with TRBJ2-2; 14 positions agree with TRBD2. Germline trimming cut 4 bases from V and 4 bases from J; bases unmatched to any gene: 3. Looked up from germline, CDR1 is SGHRS and CDR2 is YFSETQ. The length of the CDR3 is 16 residues. CDR3 sequence (DNA): TGCGCCAGCAGCCCGACTAGCGGGGGGGCCACCGGGGAGCTGTTTTTT. Protein sequence: CASSPTSGGATGELFF.

This chain uses TRBV4-1 with TRBJ1-2; D is possibly TRBD1 (5 bases). The V end lost 4 bases, the J end lost 4 bases, and 10 bases lay between the germline ends. Germline loops: CDR1 MGHRA, CDR2 YSYEKL. The CDR3 is made up of 13 amino acids. The CDR3 loop is CASSRGGGYGYTF. Here the CDR3 DNA reads TGCGCCAGCAGCCGCGGCGGGGGCTATGGCTACACCTTC.

The gene calls are TRBV4-3 and TRBJ2-5; 10 positions match TRBD1. The germline V gene has CDR1 LGHNA and CDR2 YSLEER. The V and J ends lost 1 base and 5 bases, in that order; junction bases with no gene match: 7. The CDR3 sequence is 16 residues long. The CDR3 loop reads CASSQALGQGQETQYF. CDR3 bases: TGCGCCAGCAGCCAAGCGCTGGGACAGGGGCAGGAGACCCAGTACTTC.

This clone was observed once. V is TRBV14 and J is TRBJ2-2; TRBD1 matches at 7 bases. V gave up 11 bases and J gave up 5 bases; unmatched junction bases: 8. The CDR3 is 13 residues long. Germline V gene lookup returns CDR1 SGHDN and CDR2 FVKESK. CDR3 in amino acids: CASRDRLTGELFF. In nucleotides, the CDR3 is TGTGCCTCACGGGACAGACTTACCGGGGAGCTGTTTTTT.

V is TRBV11-3 and J is TRBJ2-3; D might be TRBD2 (5 bases). With 1 base removed from V and 0 bases from J, the gap between germline ends came to 5 bases. CDR1 and CDR2 (germline): SGHNT, YENEEA. CDR3 size: 14 residues. The chain's CDR3 is CASSLGRSTDTQYF. In DNA form, the CDR3 reads TGTGCCAGCAGCTTAGGGAGGAGCACAGATACGCAGTATTTT.

This chain uses TRBV7-9 with TRBJ2-5; D not resolved. Germline loops: CDR1 SEHNR, CDR2 FQNEAQ (reference sequence). CDR3 length: 10 amino acids. Trimming removed 4 bases from V and 7 bases from J, with 4 bases in between. In nucleotides, the CDR3 is TGTGCCAGCAGCTCTCGGACCCAGTACTTC. Protein sequence: CASSSRTQYF.

This chain connects TRBV7-2 to TRBJ2-7; D might be TRBD2 (6 bases). Trimming stripped 1 base from V and 0 bases from J, with 13 bases between. Germline values: CDR1 SGHTA, CDR2 FQGNSA. This CDR3 is built from 16 residues. CDR3 region: CASSLVGGANSYEQYF. CDR3 in DNA: TGTGCCAGCAGCTTAGTGGGGGGAGCTAACTCCTACGAGCAGTACTTC. Full variable domain (rest looked up from reference TRBV7-2 and TRBJ2-7): GAGVSQSPSNKVTEKGKDVELRCDPISGHTALYWYRQSLGQGLEFLIYFQGNSAPDKSGLPSDRFSAERTGGSVSTLTIQRTQQEDSAVYLCASSLVGGANSYEQYFGPGTRLTVT.

The chain combines TRBV7-2 with TRBJ1-5; possible D gene TRBD1, 5 bases. V dropped 3 bases and J dropped 3 bases, with 9 bases sitting between them. The germline CDR1 and CDR2 sequences are SGHTA and FQGNSA. There are 14 residues in the CDR3. CDR3 coding DNA: TGTGCCAGCAGCTTCTCAGGGCTCAATCAGCCCCAGCATTTT. It encodes CASSFSGLNQPQHF.

The chain links TRBV11-3 to TRBJ2-3; no definite D call. V was clipped by 0 bases and J by 5 bases, with 6 bases between them. Per the germline V gene, CDR1 is SGHNT and CDR2 is YENEEA. The CDR3 spans 13 residues. The CDR3 reads CASSLERRDTQYF. CDR3 DNA: TGTGCCAGCAGCTTAGAGAGGCGAGATACGCAGTATTTT.

The rearrangement links TRBV7-6 to TRBJ1-4; 11 bases are shared with TRBD1. V shed 5 bases, J shed 7 bases, and the junction held 12 bases outside the gene matches. The CDR3 totals 17 residues. CDR1 is SGHVS and CDR2 is FNYEAQ in the germline V gene. The DNA for the CDR3 is TGTGCCAGCAGCCTTGGACAGGGGGCGCAATTGGTTGAAAAACTGTTTTTT. This gives the protein CASSLGQGAQLVEKLFF. The full variable domain, with the rest looked up from reference TRBV7-6 and TRBJ1-4, is GAGVSQSPRYKVTKRGQDVALRCDPISGHVSLYWYRQALGQGPEFLTYFNYEAQQDKSGLPNDRFSAERPEGSISTLTIQRTEQRDSAMYRCASSLGQGAQLVEKLFFGSGTQLSVL.

The chain employs TRBV2 and TRBJ2-7, with 10 bases matching TRBD1. CDR1 is SNHLY and CDR2 is FYNNEI in the germline V gene. Germline trimming cut 7 bases from V and 3 bases from J; bases unmatched to any gene: 12. This CDR3 is built from 16 residues. The CDR3 DNA sequence: TGTGCCAGCAAACAAGGAGGGACAGGGGCTGGCTACGAGCAGTACTTC. The encoded protein is CASKQGGTGAGYEQYF.

The V gene is TRBV7-2, the J gene TRBJ2-3; unclear D gene. The CDR3 totals 14 residues. Germline V lookup: CDR1 SGHTA, CDR2 FQGNSA. V lost 2 bases, J lost 4 bases, and 10 bases lay in between. The CDR3 sequence: CASSLNVAPDTQYF. The DNA for the CDR3 is TGTGCCAGCAGCTTAAATGTAGCTCCAGATACGCAGTATTTT.

The rearrangement joins TRBV5-4 to TRBJ1-3, with D possibly being TRBD1 (5 bases). The V end was cut by 5 bases, the J end by 4 bases, with 16 bases between. Looked up from germline, CDR1 is SGHNT and CDR2 is YYREEE (reference sequence). This CDR3 region has 15 residues. The CDR3 reads CASSSGLGRGNTIYF. The CDR3, as DNA: TGTGCCAGCAGTTCGGGACTTGGGAGAGGAAACACCATATATTTT.

V is TRBV15 and J is TRBJ2-5, with 7 bases lining up with TRBD1. The CDR3 consists of 16 residues. The ends lost 3 bases at V and 1 base at J; junction bases unmatched: 8. Germline assignment: CDR1 LNHNV and CDR2 YYDKDF (reference sequence). Written as DNA, the CDR3 is TGTGCCACCAGCAGTCCCCCGGGACAGAGCCAAGAGACCCAGTACTTC. It is translated as CATSSPPGQSQETQYF.

CDR3 in DNA: TGTGCCAGCAGACCCGACATAGTCAATCAGCCCCAGCATTTT. This gives the protein CASRPDIVNQPQHF. This chain links TRBV27 with TRBJ1-5, with no clear D. Germline-derived CDR1 and CDR2 are MNHEY and SMNVEV (reference sequence). This CDR3 contains 14 residues. Trimming took off 6 bases at V and 3 bases at J, with 12 bases between the two ends.